Each of the 22 T cell receptor beta chains below was sequenced from the same sample in a study of T cell responses to AZD1222 COVID-19 vaccine. Repertoires were generated with immunoSEQ multiplex PCR, while TCRdb's copy carries only in-frame clones and drops some. The sample holds about 110,000 clones, approximately 85% seen once. Sample: peripheral blood, taken on day 0 of AZD1222 vaccination. Source of these receptors: an adult in good health.

V gene TRBV25-1 combines with J gene TRBJ2-4; D unresolved. This CDR3 contains 14 residues. Germline lookup yields CDR1 MGHDK and CDR2 SYGVNS. The V and J ends lost 7 bases and 2 bases respectively, with 12 bases between them. In DNA, the CDR3 is TGTGCCAGCAAGGAAAACAGCTCCAAAAACATTCAGTACTTC. The encoded protein is CASKENSSKNIQYF.

V gene TRBV5-1 combines with J gene TRBJ1-4; D gene unclear. V dropped 4 bases and J dropped 4 bases, with 11 bases sitting between them. The CDR3 has 14 amino acids. The germline V gene has CDR1 SGHRS and CDR2 YFSETQ. CDR3 bases: TGCGCCAGCAGCACCGGACTGATTAATGAAAAACTGTTTTTT. Encoded protein: CASSTGLINEKLFF.

The rearrangement uses TRBV27 and TRBJ1-1, with D possibly matching TRBD1 (6 bases). V was pared by 6 bases and J by 0 bases, with 14 bases between. The CDR3 is 15 residues long. Germline-derived CDR1 and CDR2 are MNHEY and SMNVEV (reference sequence). CDR3 nucleotides: TGTGCCAGCAGCCTGACAGGAGCCATGAACACTGAAGCTTTCTTT. It is translated as CASSLTGAMNTEAFF.

This chain joins TRBV21-1 and TRBJ1-6. TRBV21-1 represents a pseudogene. The CDR3 runs to 13 residues. The CDR3 sequence is CASSKPPPVPLHF. The CDR3 DNA sequence: TGTGCCAGCAGCAAACCCCCCCCCGTACCCCTCCACTTT.

A single count supports this clone. The chain is built from TRBV7-2 and TRBJ1-2; 7 bases match TRBD1. J was trimmed by 4 bases and V by 3 bases; bases with no gene match: 14. CDR1 SGHTA and CDR2 FQGNSA come from the germline V gene. The CDR3 runs 17 residues. The CDR3 loop reads CASSFNRGPRTSYGYTF. CDR3 nucleotide sequence: TGTGCCAGCAGCTTCAACAGGGGCCCTCGTACTAGCTATGGCTACACCTTC.

CDR3 nucleotide sequence: TGTGCCAGCAGTTACTCGACAGGGGGTGAAAACACCATATATTTT. The encoded protein is CASSYSTGGENTIYF. V is TRBV6-5 and J is TRBJ1-3; 9 nucleotides align to TRBD1. The length of the CDR3 is 15 residues. V dropped 0 bases and J dropped 6; count of bases not matched to a gene: 3. Germline values: CDR1 MNHEY, CDR2 SVGAGI.

The rearrangement links TRBV7-2 to TRBJ2-5, with 7 bases matching TRBD2. With 5 bases clipped from V and 5 bases from J, the junction kept 14 bases outside the gene matches. CDR1 is SGHTA and CDR2 is FQGNSA in the germline V gene. The CDR3 runs 16 residues. In nucleotides, the CDR3 is TGTGCCAGCAGCATGACCCGGGGAGGGACGAGGGAGACCCAGTACTTC. It is translated as CASSMTRGGTRETQYF.

This chain uses TRBV5-4 with TRBJ1-2; D is perhaps TRBD1 (5 bases). V was trimmed by 4 bases and J by 8 bases, leaving 27 bases between them. In germline, CDR1 is SGHNT, CDR2 YYREEE (reference sequence). The CDR3 totals 17 residues. The CDR3 nucleotides are TGTGCCAGCAGCCCCAGTGGGGCGAAACCCTCTTATATCGGCTACACCTTC. This encodes CASSPSGAKPSYIGYTF.

This chain connects TRBV7-9 to TRBJ1-5, with TRBD1 matching over 7 bases. The J segment lost 0 bases and the V segment lost 10 bases, leaving 6 bases of the junction unmatched. There are 14 residues in the CDR3. The germline CDR1 and CDR2 sequences are SEHNR and FQNEAQ (reference sequence). CDR3: CATGQINSNQPQHF. CDR3 nucleotides: TGTGCCACGGGACAGATCAATAGCAATCAGCCCCAGCATTTT.

In the case of this clone: Other DNA sequences in the sample encode the same CDR3. The gene calls are TRBV19 and TRBJ1-4, with a weak D call TRBD1 (6 bases). Trimming cost V 1 base and J 0 bases, with 6 bases left between them. This CDR3 contains 15 residues. Germline values: CDR1 LNHDA, CDR2 SQIVND (reference sequence). CDR3 nucleotides: TGTGCCAGTAGTATAGGGACAGCAACTAATGAAAAACTGTTTTTT. As protein: CASSIGTATNEKLFF.

This clone was found once. This chain joins TRBV18 and TRBJ2-5; 8 positions agree with TRBD1. The CDR3 runs to 14 residues. Germline-derived CDR1 and CDR2 are KGHSH and LQKENI. V shed 3 bases and J 5 bases; nucleotides not matched to a gene: 5. The chain's CDR3 is CASSPDRAHETQYF. CDR3 in DNA: TGTGCCAGCTCACCGGACAGGGCGCATGAGACCCAGTACTTC.

The CDR3 sequence: CASSSGGYRDGYTF. The DNA for the CDR3 is TGTGCCAGCAGTTCCGGGGGATATCGGGATGGCTACACCTTC. The chain has TRBV28 and TRBJ1-2, with a weak D call TRBD1 (5 bases). The CDR3 consists of 14 residues. Germline values: CDR1 MDHEN, CDR2 SYDVKM. Trimming pared 4 bases from V and 6 bases from J, leaving 15 bases between.

This clone was seen only a few times. The chain is built from TRBV27 and TRBJ1-5; D uncertain. Trimming cost V 6 bases and J 3 bases, with 18 bases left between them. CDR1 and CDR2 from the germline V gene are MNHEY and SMNVEV (reference sequence). The CDR3 extends over 16 amino acids. For the CDR3, the DNA is TGTGCCAGCAGCTCCTGGCAGGAGGGTAACAATCAGCCCCAGCATTTT. Translating it yields CASSSWQEGNNQPQHF.

This chain joins TRBV2 and TRBJ2-7, with a possible D match to TRBD1 (5 bases). In germline, CDR1 is SNHLY, CDR2 FYNNEI. The V gene lost 3 bases and the J gene lost 2 bases, with 5 bases spanning the gap. This CDR3 region has 12 residues. CDR3 in DNA: TGTGCCAGCAGTGACAGGGCCTACGAGCAGTACTTC. It translates to CASSDRAYEQYF. Using reference TRBV2 and TRBJ2-7 for the parts outside the CDR3, the full variable domain is EPEVTQTPSHQVTQMGQEVILRCVPISNHLYFYWYRQILGQKVEFLVSFYNNEISEKSEIFDDQFSVERPDGSNFTLKIRSTKLEDSAMYFCASSDRAYEQYFGPGTRLTVT.

The V and J genes are TRBV7-2 and TRBJ2-5; D might be TRBD2 (5 bases). From germline, CDR1 is SGHTA and CDR2 FQGNSA. The CDR3 consists of 16 residues. Trimming took 2 bases from V and 4 from J, leaving 17 bases between them. The CDR3 DNA sequence: TGTGCCAGCAGCTTATTCCCCCCTAGCCCGGGAGAGACCCAGTACTTC. Its translation: CASSLFPPSPGETQYF. The full variable domain, rest sourced from reference TRBV7-2 and TRBJ2-5, is GAGVSQSPSNKVTEKGKDVELRCDPISGHTALYWYRQSLGQGLEFLIYFQGNSAPDKSGLPSDRFSAERTGGSVSTLTIQRTQQEDSAVYLCASSLFPPSPGETQYFGPGTRLLVL.

The V and J genes are TRBV24-1 and TRBJ2-2; TRBD1 is a possible D gene (5 bases). V gave up 3 bases and J gave up 5 bases, with 15 bases separating them. The CDR3 extends over 16 amino acids. CDR1 is KGHDR and CDR2 is SFDVKD in the germline V gene. CDR3 protein: CATSDARGRATGELFF. The CDR3, as DNA: TGTGCCACCAGTGATGCCCGAGGCAGGGCGACCGGGGAGCTGTTTTTT.

The chain combines TRBV4-1 with TRBJ2-6; D remains unclear. From germline, CDR1 is MGHRA and CDR2 YSYEKL. This CDR3 is built from 15 residues. V gave up 1 base and J gave up 0 bases, with 4 bases separating them. CDR3 sequence: CASSQGDSGANVLTF. Here the CDR3 DNA reads TGCGCCAGCAGCCAAGGAGACTCTGGGGCCAACGTCCTGACTTTC.

This clone was seen ten or more times. This rearrangement joins TRBV2 to TRBJ1-5, with D perhaps matching TRBD1 (5 bases). This CDR3 spans 13 amino acids. V lost 1 base to trimming and J lost 7 bases, with 8 bases between them. Germline loops: CDR1 SNHLY, CDR2 FYNNEI. The CDR3 sequence is CASSEDGGQPQHF. CDR3 coding DNA: TGTGCCAGCAGTGAAGATGGGGGACAGCCCCAGCATTTT. Complete variable domain (other parts from reference TRBV2 and TRBJ1-5): EPEVTQTPSHQVTQMGQEVILRCVPISNHLYFYWYRQILGQKVEFLVSFYNNEISEKSEIFDDQFSVERPDGSNFTLKIRSTKLEDSAMYFCASSEDGGQPQHFGDGTRLSIL.

This chain joins TRBV28 and TRBJ2-7, with TRBD2 matching 11 bases. Germline CDR1 MDHEN, CDR2 SYDVKM. V gave up 6 bases and J gave up 3 bases; unmatched junction bases: 1. The CDR3 is 13 amino acids. DNA of the CDR3: TGTGCCAGCAGCCTAGCGGGGGGCTACGAGCAGTACTTC. It is translated as CASSLAGGYEQYF.

This clone has only one observation. This chain joins TRBV7-8 and TRBJ1-2, with D perhaps TRBD1 (5 bases). V lost 5 bases and J 10 bases, leaving 14 bases between the germline ends. CDR3 length: 12 residues. Germline CDR1 SGHVS, CDR2 FQNEAQ. In nucleotides, the CDR3 is TGTGCCAGCAGCCTCGGTGGGGGGGTCTACACCTTC. It yields the protein CASSLGGGVYTF.

The sample holds a few counts of this clone. V and J are TRBV12-5 and TRBJ1-4, with D unresolved. Between the trimmed V and J ends, which lost 6 bases and 7 bases, there was a span of 15 bases. Germline V lookup: CDR1 LGHNT, CDR2 FRNRAP. This CDR3 comprises 14 residues. The CDR3 is CASGPDIGGEKLFF. CDR3 in DNA: TGTGCTAGTGGGCCCGACATTGGCGGTGAAAAACTGTTTTTT.

The rearrangement joins TRBV5-1 to TRBJ2-7, with TRBD1 matching 8 bases. CDR3 length: 15 residues. With V trimmed by 0 bases and J by 3 bases, 5 bases remained unmatched. Germline CDR1 SGHRS, CDR2 YFSETQ. CDR3 amino acids: CASSLGTGGSYEQYF. In DNA, the CDR3 is TGCGCCAGCAGCTTGGGAACAGGGGGAAGCTACGAGCAGTACTTC. Together with reference TRBV5-1 and TRBJ2-7, the CDR3 gives the full variable domain: KAGVTQTPRYLIKTRGQQVTLSCSPISGHRSVSWYQQTPGQGLQFLFEYFSETQRNKGNFPGRFSGRQFSNSRSEMNVSTLELGDSALYLCASSLGTGGSYEQYFGPGTRLTVT.